A selection of T cell receptor beta chains follows, all from one sample in a study of identical twins. TCRdb re-derived calls from the 5' RACE reads in MiXCR, one entry per CDR3 protein. The table has around 530,000 distinct CDR3 sequences, approximately 16% seen once. These data were likewise used in another study, on yellow fever vaccine responses in identical twins.

Material for sequencing was CD4+ T cells sorted from blood. The source is a woman aged 18-30 years in good health. CDR3s include the opening cysteine and the closing phenylalanine or tryptophan. The order of the fields is D gene, V gene, clone size, J gene, CDR3 protein, CDR3 DNA. D genes are given only for firm matches. The listing skips clone size in some rows; elsewhere it reads once, few, many or a size class.

D gene: -; V gene: TRBV12-3/TRBV12-4; clone size: many; J gene: TRBJ1-3; CDR3 protein: CASSFGGGTGNTIYF; CDR3 DNA: TGTGCCAGCAGTTTTGGCGGGGGCACTGGAAACACCATATATTTT
D gene: TRBD2; V gene: TRBV6-1; clone size: few; J gene: TRBJ2-3; CDR3 protein: CASRRRAGGTDTQYF; CDR3 DNA: TGTGCCAGCAGACGTAGAGCGGGGGGAACAGATACGCAGTATTTT
D gene: TRBD1; V gene: TRBV12-3/TRBV12-4; clone size: few; J gene: TRBJ1-5; CDR3 protein: CASRTGVGQPQHF; CDR3 DNA: TGTGCCAGCAGGACAGGGGTGGGTCAGCCCCAGCATTTT
D gene: TRBD1; V gene: TRBV20-1; clone size: few; J gene: TRBJ1-2; CDR3 protein: CSASPDRNYGYTF; CDR3 DNA: TGCAGTGCTAGCCCGGACAGGAACTATGGCTACACCTTC
D gene: TRBD2; V gene: TRBV7-2; clone size: -; J gene: TRBJ2-7; CDR3 protein: CASSLVSSGRRYEQYF; CDR3 DNA: TGTGCCAGCAGCTTAGTGTCTAGCGGGCGGAGGTACGAGCAGTACTTC
D gene: -; V gene: TRBV12-3/TRBV12-4; clone size: -; J gene: TRBJ1-2; CDR3 protein: CASSPTGPNYGYTF; CDR3 DNA: TGTGCCAGCAGTCCAACAGGCCCCAACTATGGCTACACCTTC
D gene: -; V gene: TRBV11-2; clone size: few; J gene: TRBJ1-1; CDR3 protein: CASSPITLTGNTEAFF; CDR3 DNA: TGTGCCAGCAGCCCAATCACTCTGACAGGGAACACTGAAGCTTTCTTT
D gene: TRBD2; V gene: TRBV27; clone size: -; J gene: TRBJ2-1; CDR3 protein: CASSSTGTSGIWASYNEQFF; CDR3 DNA: TGTGCCAGCAGTTCTACCGGGACTAGCGGGATATGGGCGTCCTACAATGAGCAGTTCTTC
D gene: TRBD1; V gene: TRBV7-8; clone size: -; J gene: TRBJ1-1; CDR3 protein: CASSQGGSMNTEAFF; CDR3 DNA: TGTGCCAGCAGCCAGGGGGGGAGTATGAACACTGAAGCTTTCTTT
D gene: TRBD2; V gene: TRBV5-5; clone size: few; J gene: TRBJ2-5; CDR3 protein: CASSHPTGTRVETQYF; CDR3 DNA: TGTGCCAGCAGTCACCCCACCGGGACTAGGGTGGAGACCCAGTACTTC
D gene: TRBD2; V gene: TRBV4-2; clone size: -; J gene: TRBJ2-3; CDR3 protein: CASSQTLSGISTDTQYF; CDR3 DNA: TGTGCCAGCAGCCAAACCCTTAGCGGGATTAGCACAGATACGCAGTATTTT
D gene: -; V gene: TRBV5-1; clone size: -; J gene: TRBJ2-5; CDR3 protein: CASRANRTQYF; CDR3 DNA: TGCGCCAGCAGAGCTAACAGGACCCAGTACTTC
D gene: TRBD1; V gene: TRBV5-4; clone size: -; J gene: TRBJ1-6; CDR3 protein: CASSLDRVRSPLHF; CDR3 DNA: TGTGCCAGCAGCCTGGACAGGGTACGTTCACCCCTCCACTTT
D gene: TRBD2; V gene: TRBV6-5; clone size: -; J gene: TRBJ2-7; CDR3 protein: CASSFPSGSRNEQYF; CDR3 DNA: TGTGCCAGCAGTTTCCCGAGCGGGAGTAGAAACGAGCAGTACTTC
D gene: -; V gene: TRBV6-6; clone size: -; J gene: TRBJ2-5; CDR3 protein: CASSYGQEETQYF; CDR3 DNA: TGTGCCAGCAGTTACGGGCAGGAAGAGACCCAGTACTTC
D gene: -; V gene: TRBV7-7; clone size: many; J gene: TRBJ2-3; CDR3 protein: CASSLDGKSGTDTQYF; CDR3 DNA: TGTGCCAGCAGCTTAGACGGGAAATCGGGCACAGATACGCAGTATTTT
D gene: -; V gene: TRBV29-1; clone size: few; J gene: TRBJ1-1; CDR3 protein: CSVGTHRNTEAFF; CDR3 DNA: TGCAGCGTGGGGACACATCGGAACACTGAAGCTTTCTTT
D gene: -; V gene: TRBV29-1; clone size: few; J gene: TRBJ1-2; CDR3 protein: CSVEASTAGYTF; CDR3 DNA: TGCAGCGTTGAAGCATCGACGGCTGGCTACACCTTC
D gene: TRBD2; V gene: TRBV4-2; clone size: -; J gene: TRBJ2-1; CDR3 protein: CASSQDWSGSWDEQFF; CDR3 DNA: TGTGCCAGCAGCCAAGATTGGAGCGGGAGTTGGGATGAGCAGTTCTTC
D gene: TRBD2; V gene: TRBV5-1; clone size: many; J gene: TRBJ2-1; CDR3 protein: CASSSSPLAGDNEQFF; CDR3 DNA: TGCGCCAGCAGCTCCAGCCCCCTAGCGGGAGACAATGAGCAGTTCTTC
D gene: TRBD2; V gene: TRBV9; clone size: -; J gene: TRBJ2-3; CDR3 protein: CASSVEAAGVPDTQYF; CDR3 DNA: TGTGCCAGCAGCGTAGAGGCGGCGGGGGTGCCAGATACGCAGTATTTT
D gene: TRBD2; V gene: TRBV20-1; clone size: few; J gene: TRBJ2-5; CDR3 protein: CSASGLAGDGETQYF; CDR3 DNA: TGCAGTGCTTCCGGACTAGCGGGAGATGGAGAGACCCAGTACTTC
D gene: TRBD1; V gene: TRBV24-1; clone size: few; J gene: TRBJ1-1; CDR3 protein: CATSDFGDRLGAFF; CDR3 DNA: TGTGCCACCAGTGATTTCGGGGACAGGCTTGGAGCTTTCTTT
D gene: -; V gene: TRBV7-2; clone size: -; J gene: TRBJ2-3; CDR3 protein: CASSIPGRATDTQYF; CDR3 DNA: TGTGCCAGCAGCATACCTGGGCGGGCCACAGATACGCAGTATTTT
D gene: -; V gene: TRBV29-1; clone size: few; J gene: TRBJ2-3; CDR3 protein: CSVDSSRTDTQYF; CDR3 DNA: TGCAGCGTTGACAGTTCTCGCACAGATACGCAGTATTTT
D gene: -; V gene: TRBV5-1; clone size: few; J gene: TRBJ1-5; CDR3 protein: CASSLMGAKGQPQHF; CDR3 DNA: TGCGCCAGCAGCTTGATGGGGGCGAAGGGTCAGCCCCAGCATTTT
D gene: -; V gene: TRBV4-1; clone size: few; J gene: TRBJ2-1; CDR3 protein: CASSPGMTRENEQFF; CDR3 DNA: TGCGCCAGCAGCCCCGGGATGACCAGGGAGAATGAGCAGTTCTTC
D gene: -; V gene: TRBV28; clone size: -; J gene: TRBJ2-5; CDR3 protein: CASSLNGRRVGETQYF; CDR3 DNA: TGTGCCAGCAGTTTAAACGGCAGAAGGGTCGGAGAGACCCAGTACTTC
D gene: TRBD1; V gene: TRBV11-2; clone size: -; J gene: TRBJ2-1; CDR3 protein: CASSLPGQGSEQFF; CDR3 DNA: TGTGCCAGCAGTTTGCCGGGACAGGGGTCTGAGCAGTTCTTC
D gene: -; V gene: TRBV20-1; clone size: -; J gene: TRBJ1-2; CDR3 protein: CSATRPTPNYGYTF; CDR3 DNA: TGCAGTGCGACCCGACCGACACCAAACTATGGCTACACCTTC
D gene: TRBD1; V gene: TRBV20-1; clone size: -; J gene: TRBJ2-7; CDR3 protein: CSAAGQGILEQYF; CDR3 DNA: TGCAGTGCCGCGGGACAGGGAATACTCGAGCAGTACTTC
D gene: -; V gene: TRBV27; clone size: -; J gene: TRBJ2-1; CDR3 protein: CASSFPLGQPVF; CDR3 DNA: TGTGCCAGCAGTTTCCCCCTCGGACAACCGGTCTTC
D gene: -; V gene: TRBV10-3; clone size: few; J gene: TRBJ2-3; CDR3 protein: CAIRGPSTDTQYF; CDR3 DNA: TGTGCCATCAGGGGCCCTTCTACAGATACGCAGTATTTT
D gene: -; V gene: TRBV18; clone size: -; J gene: TRBJ2-5; CDR3 protein: CASSPGAKQETQYF; CDR3 DNA: TGTGCCAGCTCACCAGGGGCTAAACAAGAGACCCAGTACTTC
D gene: TRBD2; V gene: TRBV4-1; clone size: -; J gene: TRBJ2-1; CDR3 protein: CASSPLSGLADYNEQFF; CDR3 DNA: TGCGCCAGCAGCCCATTATCCGGACTAGCGGATTACAATGAGCAGTTCTTC
D gene: -; V gene: TRBV6-5; clone size: -; J gene: TRBJ1-4; CDR3 protein: CASSYRVEEKLFF; CDR3 DNA: TGTGCCAGCAGCTACAGGGTGGAGGAAAAACTGTTTTTT
D gene: -; V gene: TRBV5-1; clone size: few; J gene: TRBJ1-4; CDR3 protein: CASRRGTTGHEKLFF; CDR3 DNA: TGCGCCAGCAGACGGGGAACCACAGGGCATGAAAAACTGTTTTTT
D gene: -; V gene: TRBV5-6; clone size: -; J gene: TRBJ2-1; CDR3 protein: CASSLNREWEQFF; CDR3 DNA: TGTGCCAGCAGCTTGAATCGGGAATGGGAGCAGTTCTTC
D gene: -; V gene: TRBV12-3/TRBV12-4; clone size: many; J gene: TRBJ1-1; CDR3 protein: CASSLKGNTEAFF; CDR3 DNA: TGTGCCAGCAGTTTGAAGGGCAACACTGAAGCTTTCTTT
D gene: -; V gene: TRBV7-9; clone size: many; J gene: TRBJ1-2; CDR3 protein: CASSLEPYGYTF; CDR3 DNA: TGTGCCAGCAGCTTAGAGCCGTATGGCTACACCTTC
D gene: -; V gene: TRBV9; clone size: -; J gene: TRBJ2-5; CDR3 protein: CASSVASGLEETQYF; CDR3 DNA: TGTGCCAGCAGCGTAGCGTCAGGGTTGGAAGAGACCCAGTACTTC
D gene: TRBD1; V gene: TRBV6-5; clone size: -; J gene: TRBJ1-1; CDR3 protein: CASSYTPTGITEAFF; CDR3 DNA: TGTGCCAGCAGTTACACCCCGACAGGGATCACTGAAGCTTTCTTT
D gene: TRBD2; V gene: TRBV28; clone size: -; J gene: TRBJ2-1; CDR3 protein: CASSTGGGESYNEQFF; CDR3 DNA: TGTGCCAGCTCTACGGGTGGGGGGGAATCCTACAATGAGCAGTTCTTC